The clone carrying this TCR beta chain was counted a single time. The data stem from a study of blood T cell repertoires in COVID-19. Study-wide context: Whether acute or convalescent, the COVID-19 samples came from the United States, Italy and Spain. PBMCs, B-cell-depleted T cells, or T cells provided the cDNA or gDNA that made up the material.

The V and J ends lost 1 base and 6 bases respectively, with 8 bases between them. This CDR3 has 12 amino acids. Germline V gene lookup returns CDR1 SGHNT and CDR2 YYREEE (reference sequence). Authors' data handling: Nucleated cell counts were estimated from reference gene primer amplification. Sequencing was performed with immunoSEQ multiplex PCR; in TCRdb, only in-frame clones are kept and a portion is missing. V and J calls and clone size are copied from that table; D and trimming were computed from the DNA. The table shows 11,000 to 15,000 clones, with 81% occurring only once. The chain is built from TRBV5-4 and TRBJ2-7; the D gene is possibly TRBD1 (6 bases). This receptor was taken from a human donor in a cohort sampled during active COVID-19. The sequencing sample was made of peripheral blood. The CDR3 coding sequence is TGTGCCAGCAGCTTGATAGGGGGCGAGCAGTACTTC. Residues: CASSLIGGEQYF.